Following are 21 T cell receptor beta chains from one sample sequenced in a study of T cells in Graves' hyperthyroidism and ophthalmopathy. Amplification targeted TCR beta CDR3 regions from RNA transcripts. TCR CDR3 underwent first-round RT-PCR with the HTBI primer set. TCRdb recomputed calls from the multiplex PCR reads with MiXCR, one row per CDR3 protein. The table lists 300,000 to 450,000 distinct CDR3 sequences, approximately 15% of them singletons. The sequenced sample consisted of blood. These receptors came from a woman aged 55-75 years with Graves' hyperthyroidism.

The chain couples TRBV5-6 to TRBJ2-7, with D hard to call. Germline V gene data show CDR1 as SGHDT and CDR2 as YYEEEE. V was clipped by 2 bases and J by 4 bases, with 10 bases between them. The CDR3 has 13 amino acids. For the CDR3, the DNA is TGTGCCAGCAGCTTTCGGCTGGATTACGAGCAGTACTTC. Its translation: CASSFRLDYEQYF.

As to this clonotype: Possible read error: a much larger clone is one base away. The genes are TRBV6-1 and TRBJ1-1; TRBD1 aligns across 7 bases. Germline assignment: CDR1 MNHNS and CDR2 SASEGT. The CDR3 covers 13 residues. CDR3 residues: CAGRGGGGTEAFF. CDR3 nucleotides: TGTGCCGGCAGGGGGGGGGGGGGCACTGAAGCTTTCTTT.

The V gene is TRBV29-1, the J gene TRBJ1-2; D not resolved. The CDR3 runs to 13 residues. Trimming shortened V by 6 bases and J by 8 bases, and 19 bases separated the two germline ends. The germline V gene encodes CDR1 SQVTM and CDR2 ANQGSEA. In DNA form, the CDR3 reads TGCAGCGTCGCCCAACGGATGTTTTTCGGCTACACCTTC. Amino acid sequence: CSVAQRMFFGYTF.

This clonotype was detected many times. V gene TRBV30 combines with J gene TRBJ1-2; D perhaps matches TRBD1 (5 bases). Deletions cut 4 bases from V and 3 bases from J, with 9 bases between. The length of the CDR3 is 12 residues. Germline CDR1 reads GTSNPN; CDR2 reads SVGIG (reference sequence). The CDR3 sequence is CAWNGGHYGYTF. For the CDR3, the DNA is TGTGCCTGGAATGGGGGTCACTATGGCTACACCTTC.

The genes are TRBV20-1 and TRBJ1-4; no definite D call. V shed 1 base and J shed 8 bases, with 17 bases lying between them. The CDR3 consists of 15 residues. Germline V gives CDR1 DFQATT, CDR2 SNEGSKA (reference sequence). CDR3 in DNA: TGCAGTGCTAGAGGGGGTTCTGGGTTTATCGAAAAACTGTTTTTT. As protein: CSARGGSGFIEKLFF.

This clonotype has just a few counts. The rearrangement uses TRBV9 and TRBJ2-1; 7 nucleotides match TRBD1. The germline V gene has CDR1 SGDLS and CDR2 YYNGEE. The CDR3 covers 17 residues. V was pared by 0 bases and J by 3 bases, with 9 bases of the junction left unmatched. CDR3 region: CASSVGRGPPDYNEQFF. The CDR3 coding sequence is TGTGCCAGCAGCGTAGGAAGGGGGCCCCCCGACTACAATGAGCAGTTCTTC.

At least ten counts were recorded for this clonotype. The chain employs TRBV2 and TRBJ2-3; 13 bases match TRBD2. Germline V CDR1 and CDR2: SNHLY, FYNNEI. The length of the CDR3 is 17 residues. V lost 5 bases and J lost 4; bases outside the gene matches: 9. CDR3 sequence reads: CASSSTSGRRNADTQYF. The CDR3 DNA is TGTGCCAGCAGTTCGACTAGCGGGAGGAGAAACGCAGATACGCAGTATTTT.

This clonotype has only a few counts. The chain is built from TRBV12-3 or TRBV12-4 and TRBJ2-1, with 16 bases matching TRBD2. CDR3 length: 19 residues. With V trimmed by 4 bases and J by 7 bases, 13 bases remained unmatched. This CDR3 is CASSSPGGLAGGGVNEQFF. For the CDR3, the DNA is TGTGCCAGCAGTTCCCCTGGGGGACTAGCGGGAGGGGGTGTGAATGAGCAGTTCTTC.

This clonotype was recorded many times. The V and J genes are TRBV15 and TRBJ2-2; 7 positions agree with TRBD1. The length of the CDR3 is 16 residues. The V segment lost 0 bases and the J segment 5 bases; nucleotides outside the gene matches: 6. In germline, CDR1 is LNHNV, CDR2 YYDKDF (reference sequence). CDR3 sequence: CATSRDAAGGTGELFF. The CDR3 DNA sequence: TGTGCCACCAGCAGAGACGCGGCAGGGGGTACCGGGGAGCTGTTTTTT.

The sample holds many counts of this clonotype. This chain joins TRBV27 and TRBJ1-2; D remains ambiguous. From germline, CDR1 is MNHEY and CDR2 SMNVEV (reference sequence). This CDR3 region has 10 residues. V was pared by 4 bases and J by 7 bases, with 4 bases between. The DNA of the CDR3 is TGTGCCAGCAGTTCAGGTGGCTACACCTTC. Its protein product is CASSSGGYTF.

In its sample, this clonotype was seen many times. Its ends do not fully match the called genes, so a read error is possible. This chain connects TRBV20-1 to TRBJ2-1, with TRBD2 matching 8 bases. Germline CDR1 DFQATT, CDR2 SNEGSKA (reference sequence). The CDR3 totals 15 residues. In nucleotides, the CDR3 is TGCAGCGCTACGCGGGAGGCATACCCCTACAATGAGCAGTTCTTC. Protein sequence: CSATREAYPYNEQFF.

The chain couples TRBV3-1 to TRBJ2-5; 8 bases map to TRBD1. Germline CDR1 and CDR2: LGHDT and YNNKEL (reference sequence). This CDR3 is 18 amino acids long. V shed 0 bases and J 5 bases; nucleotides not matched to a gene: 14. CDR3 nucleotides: TGTGCCAGCAGCCAAGATAACTGGAGACAGGGGCCGATGGAGACCCAGTACTTC. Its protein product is CASSQDNWRQGPMETQYF.

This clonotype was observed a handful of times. This CDR3 is CSARSRVDGENIQYF. CDR3 nucleotides: TGCAGTGCTAGATCCCGTGTAGACGGCGAAAACATTCAGTACTTC. The V call is TRBV20-1, the J call TRBJ2-4; D unresolved. Trimming took off 2 bases at V and 5 bases at J, with 16 bases between the two ends. Germline values: CDR1 DFQATT, CDR2 SNEGSKA (reference sequence). CDR3 length: 15 residues.

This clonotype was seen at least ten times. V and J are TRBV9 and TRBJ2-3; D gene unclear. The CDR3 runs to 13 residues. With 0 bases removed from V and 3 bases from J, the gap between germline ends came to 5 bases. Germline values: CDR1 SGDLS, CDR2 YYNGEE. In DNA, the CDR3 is TGTGCCAGCAGCGTAGACGGAACAGATACGCAGTATTTT. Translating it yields CASSVDGTDTQYF.

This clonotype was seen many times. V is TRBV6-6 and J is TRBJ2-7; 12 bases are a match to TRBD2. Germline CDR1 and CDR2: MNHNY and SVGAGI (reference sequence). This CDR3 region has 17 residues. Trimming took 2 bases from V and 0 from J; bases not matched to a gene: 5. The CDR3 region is CASSYRRTSGTSYEQYF. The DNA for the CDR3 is TGTGCCAGCAGTTACCGACGGACTAGCGGGACCTCCTACGAGCAGTACTTC.

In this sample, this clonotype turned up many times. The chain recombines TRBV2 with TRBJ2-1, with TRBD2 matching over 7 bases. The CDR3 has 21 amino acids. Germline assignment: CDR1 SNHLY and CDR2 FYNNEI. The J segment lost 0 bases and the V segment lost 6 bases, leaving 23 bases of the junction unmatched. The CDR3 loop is CASRGRNGASGEGSSYNEQFF. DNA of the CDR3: TGTGCCAGCAGAGGACGAAATGGGGCTAGCGGAGAGGGAAGCTCCTACAATGAGCAGTTCTTC.

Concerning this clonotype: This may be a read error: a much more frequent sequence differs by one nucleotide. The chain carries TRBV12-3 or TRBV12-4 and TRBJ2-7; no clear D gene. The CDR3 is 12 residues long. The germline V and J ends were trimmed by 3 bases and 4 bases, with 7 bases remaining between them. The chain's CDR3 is CASSFRPYEQYF. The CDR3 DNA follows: TGTGCCAGCAGTTTCAGGCCGTACGAGCAGTACTTC.

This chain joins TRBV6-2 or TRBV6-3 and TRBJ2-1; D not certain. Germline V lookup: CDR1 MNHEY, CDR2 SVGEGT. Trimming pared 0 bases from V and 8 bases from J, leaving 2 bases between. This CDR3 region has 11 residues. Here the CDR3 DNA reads TGTGCCAGCAGTTACTCGTATGAGCAGTTCTTC. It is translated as CASSYSYEQFF.

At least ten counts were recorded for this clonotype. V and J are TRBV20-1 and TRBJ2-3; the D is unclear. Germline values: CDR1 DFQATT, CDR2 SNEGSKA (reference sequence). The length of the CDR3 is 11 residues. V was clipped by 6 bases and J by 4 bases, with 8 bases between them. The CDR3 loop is CSALVADTQYF. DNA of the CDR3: TGCAGTGCCCTAGTCGCAGATACGCAGTATTTT.

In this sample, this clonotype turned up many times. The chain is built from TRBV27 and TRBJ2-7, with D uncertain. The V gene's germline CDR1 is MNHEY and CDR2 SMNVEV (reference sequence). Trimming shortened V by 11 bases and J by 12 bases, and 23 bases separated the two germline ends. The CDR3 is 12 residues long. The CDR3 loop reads CAVPDPPPEWYF. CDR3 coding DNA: TGTGCCGTCCCGGACCCACCCCCCGAGTGGTACTTC.

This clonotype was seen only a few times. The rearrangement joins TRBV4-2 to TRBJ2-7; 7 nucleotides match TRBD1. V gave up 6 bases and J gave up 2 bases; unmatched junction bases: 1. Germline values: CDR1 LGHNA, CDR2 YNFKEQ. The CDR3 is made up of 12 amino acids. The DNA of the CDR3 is TGTGCCAGCAGGGGACAGACCTACGAGCAGTACTTC. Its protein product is CASRGQTYEQYF.